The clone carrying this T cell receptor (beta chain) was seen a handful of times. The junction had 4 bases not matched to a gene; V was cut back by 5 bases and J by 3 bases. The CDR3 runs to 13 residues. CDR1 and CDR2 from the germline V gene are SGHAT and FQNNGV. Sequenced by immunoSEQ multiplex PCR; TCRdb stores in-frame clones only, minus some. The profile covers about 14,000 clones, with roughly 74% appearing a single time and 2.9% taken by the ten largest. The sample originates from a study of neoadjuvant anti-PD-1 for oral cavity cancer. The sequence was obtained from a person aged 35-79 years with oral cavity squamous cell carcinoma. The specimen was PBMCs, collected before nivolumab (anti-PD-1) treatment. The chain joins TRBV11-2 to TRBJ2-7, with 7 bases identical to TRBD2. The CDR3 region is CASSTERDYEQYF. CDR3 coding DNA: TGTGCCAGCAGCACAGAGCGGGACTACGAGCAGTACTTC.